This record concerns one TCR beta chain sequence. These data are taken from a study of T cell changes during pregnancy in multiple sclerosis. The germline gives CDR1 KGHSH, CDR2 LQKENI. This CDR3 is 16 amino acids long. Trimming took 1 base from V and 0 from J, leaving 10 bases between them. Repertoires were generated with immunoSEQ multiplex PCR, while TCRdb's copy carries only in-frame clones and drops some. The sample shows tens of thousands of clones, over 80% of them seen only once. The starting material was CD4+ T cells from peripheral blood mononuclear cells, obtained after pregnancy. The TCR originated in a female donor in good health, enrolled as a control in a pregnancy study. The V call is TRBV18, the J call TRBJ2-1; D is unresolved. Here the CDR3 DNA reads TGTGCCAGCTCACCACTCGTTCCGAGCTCCTACAATGAGCAGTTCTTC. It encodes CASSPLVPSSYNEQFF.